Listed here are 16 T cell receptor beta chains from one sample, sequenced in a study of human T cells and chemical hapten exposure. Specified time point: patch test 1, 2 weeks after DPC sensitization. Treatment indicated: therapeutic diphenylcyclopropenone sensitization with weekly scalp DPC. TCRdb analysed the RACE reads with MiXCR anew, one entry per CDR3 protein. The repertoire holds roughly 82,000 distinct CDR3 sequences, with about an eighth as singletons. Sample: whole blood, taken in connection with sensitization to the hapten diphenylcyclopropenone (DPC). The receptors originated from a woman aged 55-70 years with alopecia areata. Some clones in this sample may be carry-over from other donors' samples.

At least ten counts were recorded for this clonotype. The chain links TRBV7-9 to TRBJ1-2, with 8 positions matching TRBD1. With V trimmed by 5 bases and J by 4 bases, 6 bases remained unmatched. Per the germline V gene, CDR1 is SEHNR and CDR2 is FQNEAQ (reference sequence). The CDR3 has 14 amino acids. The CDR3, as DNA: TGTGCCAGCAGCCCCTCGACAGGGGTCTATGGCTACACCTTC. Amino acids: CASSPSTGVYGYTF.

This clonotype was observed many times. This chain uses TRBV3-1 with TRBJ1-2; maybe TRBD1 (5 bases). Germline CDR1 is LGHDT and CDR2 is YNNKEL (reference sequence). V was pared by 2 bases and J by 2 bases, with 12 bases between. This CDR3 has 15 amino acids. CDR3 bases: TGTGCCAGCAGCCAACCCCGCGGGGGGAACTATGGCTACACCTTC. As protein: CASSQPRGGNYGYTF.

By its share, this clonotype is medium-sized. The rearrangement joins TRBV2 to TRBJ2-7, with 13 bases matching TRBD2. CDR1 and CDR2 from the germline V gene are SNHLY and FYNNEI. The length of the CDR3 is 13 residues. With V trimmed by 10 bases and J by 2 bases, 2 bases remained unmatched. CDR3 DNA sequence: TGTGCCATCGGGACTAGCGGGGCCTACGAGCAGTACTTC. Its protein is CAIGTSGAYEQYF.

This clonotype was seen many times. This chain connects TRBV7-3 to TRBJ2-2; D is unclear. With 2 bases removed from V and 2 bases from J, the gap between germline ends came to 6 bases. CDR1 SGHTA and CDR2 FQGTGA come from the germline V gene. The CDR3 has 14 amino acids. The CDR3 protein is CASSLADNTGELFF. CDR3 DNA sequence: TGTGCCAGCAGCTTAGCGGATAACACCGGGGAGCTGTTTTTT.

This clonotype has at least ten counts. The chain carries TRBV5-1 and TRBJ1-5; possible D gene TRBD1, 5 bases. The CDR3 extends over 15 amino acids. Trimming took 5 bases from V and 0 from J, leaving 12 bases between them. Germline V lookup: CDR1 SGHRS, CDR2 YFSETQ. CDR3 residues: CASRPGPISNQPQHF. CDR3 in DNA: TGCGCCAGCAGACCGGGACCGATTAGCAATCAGCCCCAGCATTTT.

This rearrangement joins TRBV20-1 to TRBJ2-7; the D gene is possibly TRBD2 (6 bases). V lost 3 bases, J lost 3 bases, and 9 bases lay in between. The CDR3 extends over 12 amino acids. Germline CDR1 is DFQATT and CDR2 is SNEGSKA (reference sequence). CDR3 nucleotide sequence: TGCAGTGCTAGCGGGCGGGGCTACGAGCAGTACTTC. Its translation is CSASGRGYEQYF.

The sample holds many counts of this clonotype. V is TRBV29-1 and J is TRBJ2-5; D is ambiguous. The CDR3 runs to 13 residues. The V and J ends lost 0 bases and 7 bases respectively, with 12 bases between them. Germline lookup yields CDR1 SQVTM and CDR2 ANQGSEA. The CDR3 loop reads CSVEEASLVTQYF. The CDR3 bases are TGCAGCGTTGAAGAAGCCTCCCTAGTGACCCAGTACTTC.

This clonotype was picked up a small number of times. The J gene is TRBJ2-1, the V gene TRBV7-6, with D unresolved. Germline V gene data show CDR1 as SGHVS and CDR2 as FNYEAQ. The CDR3 sequence is 15 residues long. Trimming shortened V by 1 base and J by 0 bases, and 7 bases separated the two germline ends. CDR3 coding DNA: TGTGCCAGCAGCTTAGTTCCGGGCTCCTACAATGAGCAGTTCTTC. Its protein product is CASSLVPGSYNEQFF. Full variable domain (remainder filled in from reference TRBV7-6 and TRBJ2-1): GAGVSQSPRYKVTKRGQDVALRCDPISGHVSLYWYRQALGQGPEFLTYFNYEAQQDKSGLPNDRFSAERPEGSISTLTIQRTEQRDSAMYRCASSLVPGSYNEQFFGPGTRLTVL.

This clonotype was counted many times. Here the CDR3 DNA reads TGTGCCACCCGCGGGCTAGGGGGCACAGATACGCAGTATTTT. It encodes CATRGLGGTDTQYF. The genes are TRBV6-5 and TRBJ2-3; D is possibly TRBD1 or TRBD2 (5 bases each). Germline V lookup: CDR1 MNHEY, CDR2 SVGAGI. Trimming took 10 bases from V and 1 from J, leaving 15 bases between them. CDR3 length: 14 residues.

This clonotype was observed many times. The chain employs TRBV20-1 and TRBJ1-2, with D uncertain. Trimming cost V 3 bases and J 2 bases, with 1 base left between them. CDR1 is DFQATT, CDR2 SNEGSKA, per germline (reference sequence). This CDR3 contains 10 residues. The CDR3 coding sequence is TGCAGTGCTAGCAACTATGGCTACACCTTC. This gives the protein CSASNYGYTF.

This clonotype came up many times. The V and J genes are TRBV25-1 and TRBJ1-1; a possible D gene is TRBD1 (5 bases). This CDR3 contains 12 residues. From germline, CDR1 is MGHDK and CDR2 SYGVNS. V was pared by 5 bases and J by 6 bases, with 10 bases between. CDR3 sequence (DNA): TGTGCCAGCAGTAATTGGGGGGCTGAAGCTTTCTTT. Protein: CASSNWGAEAFF. The complete variable domain, with remaining parts taken from reference TRBV25-1 and TRBJ1-1, reads EADIYQTPRYLVIGTGKKITLECSQTMGHDKMYWYQQDPGMELHLIHYSYGVNSTEKGDLSSESTVSRIRTEHFPLTLESARPSHTSQYLCASSNWGAEAFFGQGTRLTVV.

This clonotype has a handful of counts. The rearrangement links TRBV5-1 to TRBJ2-2, with a tentative D call TRBD2 (6 bases). Deletions cut 3 bases from V and 0 bases from J, with 12 bases between. Germline lookup yields CDR1 SGHRS and CDR2 YFSETQ. This CDR3 comprises 16 residues. The CDR3 region is CASSSTGTPNTGELFF. The CDR3 coding sequence is TGCGCCAGCAGCTCGACCGGGACTCCGAACACCGGGGAGCTGTTTTTT.

This clonotype was seen ten or more times. This rearrangement joins TRBV29-1 to TRBJ2-1, with 7 nucleotides matching TRBD2. From germline, CDR1 is SQVTM and CDR2 ANQGSEA. Trimming at V came to 3 bases and at J to 10 bases, leaving 12 bases not matched to a gene. This CDR3 comprises 14 residues. The CDR3 DNA sequence: TGCAGCGTTGATTCGAGCGGGGTATTTAGCGAGCAGTTCTTC. Amino acid sequence: CSVDSSGVFSEQFF.

This clonotype was observed many times. The chain is built from TRBV20-1 and TRBJ2-7; 11 nucleotides line up with TRBD2. Trimming at V came to 4 bases and at J to 2 bases, leaving 4 bases not matched to a gene. CDR1 is DFQATT, CDR2 SNEGSKA, per germline (reference sequence). The CDR3 totals 14 residues. CDR3 protein: CSAISGGGAYEQYF. The CDR3 coding sequence is TGCAGTGCTATTAGCGGGGGGGGTGCCTACGAGCAGTACTTC.

Concerning this clonotype: A read error may explain this, as a much larger clone is one base away. The rearrangement links TRBV12-3 or TRBV12-4 to TRBJ2-5, with D possibly matching TRBD2 (6 bases). This CDR3 has 15 residues. V lost 5 bases, J lost 4 bases, and 17 bases lay in between. The CDR3 here is CASSPADGSRETQYF. The CDR3 DNA reads as TGTGCCAGCAGTCCCGCCGACGGGAGCAGAGAGACCCAGTACTTC.

This clonotype was observed a handful of times. This chain's CDR3 is CASSTTGVEGEKLFF. The CDR3 region has the DNA TGTGCCAGCAGCACGACAGGGGTTGAGGGTGAAAAACTGTTTTTT. This sequence joins TRBV21-1 and TRBJ1-4; TRBD1, the table's D call, was not compared with the DNA. TRBV21-1 is tagged as a pseudogene. The CDR3 has 15 amino acids.